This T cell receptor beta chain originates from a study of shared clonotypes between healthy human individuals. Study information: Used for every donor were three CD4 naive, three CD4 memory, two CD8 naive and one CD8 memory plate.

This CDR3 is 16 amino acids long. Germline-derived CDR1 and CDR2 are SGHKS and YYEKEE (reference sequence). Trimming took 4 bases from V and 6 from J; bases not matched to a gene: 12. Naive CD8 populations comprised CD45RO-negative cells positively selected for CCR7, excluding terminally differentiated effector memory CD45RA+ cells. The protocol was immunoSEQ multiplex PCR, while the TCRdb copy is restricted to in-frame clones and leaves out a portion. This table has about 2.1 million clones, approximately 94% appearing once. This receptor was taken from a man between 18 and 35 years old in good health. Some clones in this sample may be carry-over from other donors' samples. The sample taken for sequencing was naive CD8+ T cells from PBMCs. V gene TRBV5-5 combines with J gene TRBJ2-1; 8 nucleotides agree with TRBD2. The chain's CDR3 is CASSDRAGAWVNEQFF. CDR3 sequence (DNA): TGTGCCAGCAGCGACCGAGCGGGGGCATGGGTCAATGAGCAGTTCTTC.